These 12 T cell receptor beta chains came from one sample sequenced in a study of beta chain features in type 1 diabetes. As every portion of the isolated RNA was reverse transcribed, the sequencing read expressed TCRB transcripts. Assay used: immunoSEQ multiplex PCR; TCRdb lists only in-frame clones, some missing. The data contain about 40,000 clones, 45% to 50% of them singletons. The sample consisted of central memory CD4+ T cells from blood. All receptors come from a woman in her late teens or twenties in good health.

This clone has more than one count but fewer than ten. The chain has TRBV20-1 and TRBJ2-7; weak D call: TRBD2 (7 bases). The V gene lost 3 bases and the J gene lost 7 bases, with 10 bases spanning the gap. Per germline, CDR1 DFQATT and CDR2 SNEGSKA (reference sequence). CDR3 size: 11 residues. CDR3 in DNA: TGCAGTGCTAGTGGGGGGGCTGAGCAGTACTTC. It yields the protein CSASGGAEQYF.

The chain carries TRBV2 and TRBJ1-4, with D possibly being TRBD1 (6 bases). Germline CDR1 is SNHLY and CDR2 is FYNNEI. The V end was cut by 6 bases, the J end by 5 bases, with 13 bases between. The CDR3 runs 14 residues. The CDR3 sequence: CASSKEGGNEKLFF. DNA of the CDR3: TGTGCCAGCAGCAAAGAGGGGGGGAATGAAAAACTGTTTTTT.

This clone has more than one count but fewer than ten. The genes are TRBV18 and TRBJ2-1, with a weak D call TRBD1 (5 bases). V dropped 3 bases and J dropped 5 bases, with 8 bases sitting between them. CDR3 length: 13 residues. Germline CDR1 KGHSH, CDR2 LQKENI. DNA for the CDR3: TGTGCCAGCTCACCCGGCAGGGACAATGAGCAGTTCTTC. Translation gives CASSPGRDNEQFF.

In this sample, this clone turned up a few times. CDR3 region: CASSTYREVGDHGANVLTF. The CDR3 region has the DNA TGTGCCAGCAGTACTTACAGGGAAGTCGGGGATCACGGGGCCAACGTCCTGACTTTC. This sequence joins TRBV5-7 and TRBJ2-6, with D maybe TRBD1 (6 bases). TRBV5-7 is classed as an ORF, of uncertain function. The CDR3 covers 19 residues. V lost 5 bases and J 4 bases, leaving 25 bases between the germline ends.

CDR3 in amino acids: CASSTAGGAETQYF. The CDR3 bases are TGTGCCAGCAGCACTGCGGGGGGGGCAGAGACCCAGTACTTC. V is TRBV7-3 and J is TRBJ2-5; 9 bases map to TRBD2. Germline V CDR1 and CDR2: SGHTA, FQGTGA. CDR3 length: 14 residues. The J segment lost 4 bases and the V segment lost 5 bases, leaving 5 bases of the junction unmatched.

The gene calls are TRBV30 and TRBJ2-7; TRBD2 might be the D (6 bases). Deletions cut 2 bases from V and 5 bases from J, with 25 bases between. CDR3 length equals 17 residues. Germline CDR1 is GTSNPN and CDR2 is SVGIG (reference sequence). CDR3 loop: CAWSRSRGGSWAHEQYF. The CDR3 region has the DNA TGTGCCTGGAGTCGGAGCCGGGGAGGTAGCTGGGCCCACGAGCAGTACTTC.

The chain is built from TRBV11-1 and TRBJ2-7, with 11 bases aligning to TRBD1. Germline V gene sequence: CDR1 SGHAT, CDR2 FQDESV (reference sequence). This CDR3 region has 14 residues. Trimming at V came to 3 bases and at J to 2 bases, leaving 0 bases not matched to a gene. The CDR3 sequence: CASSLDRGPYEQYF. CDR3 nucleotide sequence: TGTGCCAGCAGCTTGGACAGGGGGCCCTACGAGCAGTACTTC. The full variable domain, completed using reference TRBV11-1 and TRBJ2-7, is EAEVAQSPRYKITEKSQAVAFWCDPISGHATLYWYRQILGQGPELLVQFQDESVVDDSQLPKDRFSAERLKGVDSTLKIQPAELGDSAMYLCASSLDRGPYEQYFGPGTRLTVT.

The chain joins TRBV5-6 to TRBJ1-1, with 8 positions matching TRBD1. Trimming at V came to 4 bases and at J to 3 bases, leaving 5 bases not matched to a gene. The germline V gene has CDR1 SGHDT and CDR2 YYEEEE. The CDR3 spans 14 residues. CDR3 nucleotides: TGTGCCAGCAGCGTTAACAGGGGGGACACTGAAGCTTTCTTT. Translating it yields CASSVNRGDTEAFF. Looking up the rest from reference TRBV5-6 and TRBJ1-1 gives the full variable domain: DAGVTQSPTHLIKTRGQQVTLRCSPKSGHDTVSWYQQALGQGPQFIFQYYEEEERQRGNFPDRFSGHQFPNYSSELNVNALLLGDSALYLCASSVNRGDTEAFFGQGTRLTVV.

The V gene is TRBV7-2, the J gene TRBJ2-1; tentative D call: TRBD2 (6 bases). Germline lookup yields CDR1 SGHTA and CDR2 FQGNSA. V was pared by 2 bases and J by 8 bases, with 13 bases between. This CDR3 has 14 amino acids. CDR3 bases: TGTGCCAGCAGCTTATCCGGGAGTTCGGATGAGCAGTTCTTC. It encodes CASSLSGSSDEQFF.

The chain carries TRBV5-1 and TRBJ2-3; 7 nucleotides align to TRBD1. V trimming: 4 bases; J trimming: 0 bases; junction bases outside the gene matches: 14. This CDR3 has 18 residues. Germline CDR1 reads SGHRS; CDR2 reads YFSETQ. The CDR3 nucleotides are TGCGCCAGCAGCCTGGCCCCGGGACAGTGGGCTAGCACAGATACGCAGTATTTT. It specifies CASSLAPGQWASTDTQYF.

V and J are TRBV5-1 and TRBJ2-3; perhaps TRBD2 as D (6 bases). This CDR3 region has 15 residues. The germline V gene encodes CDR1 SGHRS and CDR2 YFSETQ. V gave up 0 bases and J gave up 5 bases, with 13 bases separating them. In nucleotides, the CDR3 is TGCGCCAGCAGCTTGGGTACGGGAGCAGGAGATACGCAGTATTTT. It encodes CASSLGTGAGDTQYF. The full variable domain, with the rest looked up from reference TRBV5-1 and TRBJ2-3, is KAGVTQTPRYLIKTRGQQVTLSCSPISGHRSVSWYQQTPGQGLQFLFEYFSETQRNKGNFPGRFSGRQFSNSRSEMNVSTLELGDSALYLCASSLGTGAGDTQYFGPGTRLTVL.

The chain has TRBV5-5 and TRBJ2-7, with TRBD2 as a possible D gene (6 bases). CDR1 SGHKS and CDR2 YYEKEE come from the germline V gene (reference sequence). V was cut by 4 bases and J by 5 bases, with 16 bases left in between. The CDR3 sequence is 14 residues long. CDR3 nucleotides: TGTGCCAGCAGCACCGGGACTGCCATCGACGAGCAGTACTTC. This sequence encodes CASSTGTAIDEQYF.